The next 17 T cell receptor beta chains were all read from a single sample in a study of CD8 T cells in ankylosing spondylitis. Findings and caveats of the study: Ankylosing spondylitis blood appeared to carry a characteristic TCR beta motif of several highly homologous variants.

Via MiXCR, TCRdb re-called the 5' RACE reads, giving one row per CDR3 protein. Of about 450,000 distinct CDR3 sequences in the sample, roughly 25% were seen once. Their antigens remain unidentified. Input material: blood, either unsorted or a sorted T cell fraction (not recorded which). The receptors were gathered from a male donor with ankylosing spondylitis.

This clonotype turned up a few times. A much larger clone lies a single base off, so this may be a read error. The DNA for the CDR3 is TGTGCCAGCAGCTTAGGGGGGGCCAATCAGCCCCAGCATTTT. This gives the protein CASSLGGANQPQHF. V and J are TRBV11-2 and TRBJ1-5, with D perhaps TRBD1 (6 bases). The CDR3 is 14 amino acids. V was pared by 1 base and J by 3 bases, with 7 bases between. Germline V gene sequence: CDR1 SGHAT, CDR2 FQNNGV.

Only a few counts were recorded for this clonotype. The chain carries TRBV10-3 and TRBJ2-3; TRBD2 is a possible D gene (6 bases). The CDR3 length is 16 residues. Germline V lookup: CDR1 ENHRY, CDR2 SYGVKD. The V end lost 0 bases, the J end lost 0 bases, and 10 bases lay between the germline ends. The CDR3 DNA sequence: TGTGCCATCAGTGAGTCCGGGCGGGGTAGCACAGATACGCAGTATTTT. This gives the protein CAISESGRGSTDTQYF.

CDR3 sequence (DNA): TGCGCCAGCAGCCAATTTGCAGGGGCAGGCTCTGGAAACACCATATATTTT. Its translation is CASSQFAGAGSGNTIYF. This chain uses TRBV5-1 with TRBJ1-3, with D possibly TRBD1 on 6 matching bases. The germline V gene encodes CDR1 SGHRS and CDR2 YFSETQ. This CDR3 is built from 17 residues. The ends were cut back, 4 bases at V and 0 bases at J, with 17 bases in the middle.

This clonotype was recorded at least ten times. CDR3 region: CSALLAETQYF. The CDR3 nucleotides are TGCAGCGCCCTACTAGCGGAGACCCAGTACTTC. The chain employs TRBV20-1 and TRBJ2-5; the match to TRBD2 covers 7 bases. Germline V gene lookup returns CDR1 DFQATT and CDR2 SNEGSKA (reference sequence). The CDR3 is 11 residues long.

This sequence joins TRBV5-1 and TRBJ2-3, with 13 bases lining up with TRBD2. CDR1 and CDR2 (germline): SGHRS, YFSETQ. CDR3 length: 15 amino acids. With 3 bases clipped from V and 5 bases from J, the junction kept 3 bases outside the gene matches. The CDR3 reads CASSSGLAGRDTQYF. CDR3 sequence (DNA): TGCGCCAGCAGCTCGGGACTAGCGGGACGAGATACGCAGTATTTT.

This rearrangement joins TRBV7-2 to TRBJ2-1; weak D call: TRBD2 (6 bases). The CDR3 contains 14 residues. The V end was cut by 5 bases, the J end by 10 bases, with 18 bases between. Looked up from germline, CDR1 is SGHTA and CDR2 is FQGNSA. This chain's CDR3 is CASSGVAAYGEQFF. The CDR3 DNA reads TGTGCCAGCAGCGGAGTAGCGGCATATGGGGAGCAGTTCTTC.

The gene calls are TRBV12-3 or TRBV12-4 and TRBJ2-3; TRBD1 aligns across 12 bases. V was pared by 2 bases and J by 5 bases, with 8 bases of the junction left unmatched. This CDR3 is built from 17 residues. The CDR3 region is CASSLLGTGGAGDTQYF. The CDR3 coding sequence is TGTGCCAGCAGTTTATTAGGGACAGGGGGCGCCGGAGATACGCAGTATTTT.

The gene calls are TRBV11-2 and TRBJ1-1, with 9 bases lining up with TRBD1. The germline CDR1 and CDR2 sequences are SGHAT and FQNNGV. This CDR3 spans 14 amino acids. The junction had 3 bases not matched to a gene; V was cut back by 4 bases and J by 3 bases. CDR3 sequence reads: CASSSWTGDTEAFF. The CDR3 nucleotides are TGTGCCAGCAGCTCCTGGACAGGGGACACTGAAGCTTTCTTT.

A few counts support this clonotype. The rearrangement uses TRBV20-1 and TRBJ1-1; D is unclear. From germline, CDR1 is DFQATT and CDR2 SNEGSKA (reference sequence). V was cut by 1 base and J by 6 bases, with 9 bases left in between. This CDR3 is 12 amino acids long. This CDR3 reads CSARGNPAEAFF. Here the CDR3 DNA reads TGCAGTGCTAGAGGAAACCCCGCTGAAGCTTTCTTT.

CDR3 region: CASSLSGRAPFEQFF. CDR3 in DNA: TGCGCCAGCAGCTTGAGCGGGAGGGCCCCTTTTGAGCAGTTCTTC. The chain employs TRBV5-1 and TRBJ2-1, with 10 bases matching TRBD2. CDR3 length equals 15 residues. CDR1 SGHRS and CDR2 YFSETQ come from the germline V gene. J gave up 9 bases and V 1 base, and 7 bases lay outside the gene matches.

The rearrangement uses TRBV20-1 and TRBJ1-4; D uncertain. V lost 3 bases to trimming and J lost 7 bases, with 12 bases between them. This CDR3 has 13 residues. The V gene's germline CDR1 is DFQATT and CDR2 SNEGSKA (reference sequence). The CDR3: CSASSGGAEKLFF. In DNA form, the CDR3 reads TGCAGTGCTAGTTCCGGCGGAGCTGAAAAACTGTTTTTT.

This clonotype was counted a few times. The rearrangement links TRBV11-2 to TRBJ2-7, with 9 bases matching TRBD1. Germline assignment: CDR1 SGHAT and CDR2 FQNNGV. J lost 5 bases, V lost 7 bases, and 12 bases had no gene match. The CDR3 contains 15 residues. In DNA, the CDR3 is TGTGCCAGCACCTTGACCGGGACAGGGTATCACGAGCAGTACTTC. Translation: CASTLTGTGYHEQYF.

This clonotype came up a few times. V usage is TRBV20-1 and J usage is TRBJ1-2; the D is unclear. Trimming stripped 0 bases from V and 4 bases from J, with 9 bases between. Per the germline V gene, CDR1 is DFQATT and CDR2 is SNEGSKA (reference sequence). CDR3 length: 13 amino acids. CDR3 bases: TGCAGTGCTAGAGATCCTGTGATCTATGGCTACACCTTC. It yields the protein CSARDPVIYGYTF.

The chain is built from TRBV6-1 and TRBJ2-7; 8 bases match TRBD1. Germline lookup yields CDR1 MNHNS and CDR2 SASEGT. The CDR3 is 16 amino acids. J gave up 0 bases and V 5 bases, and 9 bases lay outside the gene matches. CDR3: CASSPEDRVGSYEQYV. The CDR3 DNA reads TGTGCCAGCAGTCCCGAGGACAGGGTAGGCTCCTACGAGCAGTACGTC.

The chain has TRBV12-3 or TRBV12-4 and TRBJ1-3; perhaps TRBD1 as D (5 bases). V was cut by 1 base and J by 0 bases, with 7 bases left in between. This CDR3 has 15 residues. The CDR3 nucleotides read TGTGCCAGCAGTTTAGTAGGGACCTCTGGAAACACCATATATTTT. Translating it yields CASSLVGTSGNTIYF.

This clonotype was detected many times. The genes are TRBV12-3 or TRBV12-4 and TRBJ1-1; 9 bases match TRBD1. Germline trimming cut 5 bases from V and 6 bases from J; bases unmatched to any gene: 7. This CDR3 is 14 amino acids long. The CDR3, as DNA: TGTGCCAGCAGTCGGGTACAGGGGGCGCCTGAAGCTTTCTTT. The encoded protein is CASSRVQGAPEAFF.

The V and J genes are TRBV12-3 or TRBV12-4 and TRBJ2-5; 7 bases align to TRBD1. The CDR3 covers 14 residues. V lost 7 bases and J lost 4; bases outside the gene matches: 9. The CDR3 protein is CASNRQGSVETQYF. CDR3 in DNA: TGTGCCAGCAACCGACAGGGTTCGGTAGAGACCCAGTACTTC.